This TCR beta chain was captured by sequencing in a study of blood T cell repertoires in COVID-19. Study at large: Whether acute or convalescent, the COVID-19 samples came from the United States, Italy and Spain.

Followed over time, Seattle patients had been enrolled while infection was active. In the authors' methods: Reference gene primer amplification in the assay estimated nucleated cell counts. Assay used: immunoSEQ multiplex PCR; TCRdb lists only in-frame clones, some missing. That table furnishes V, J and clone size, whereas the DNA furnished D and trimming. Among some 130,000 clones, 80% to 90% were seen once, and the ten largest hold about 4.5%. This TCR was sampled from a man aged 55 to 70 with COVID-19, enrolled during active disease. What was sequenced was peripheral blood.

CDR3 DNA sequence: TGTGCCAGCAGTACAGGGGTTCCGAACACTGAAGCTTTCTTT. This sequence encodes CASSTGVPNTEAFF. The rearrangement uses TRBV2 and TRBJ1-1; 7 nucleotides line up with TRBD1. With V trimmed by 5 bases and J by 1 base, 4 bases remained unmatched. This CDR3 is 14 amino acids long. Germline assignment: CDR1 SNHLY and CDR2 FYNNEI.